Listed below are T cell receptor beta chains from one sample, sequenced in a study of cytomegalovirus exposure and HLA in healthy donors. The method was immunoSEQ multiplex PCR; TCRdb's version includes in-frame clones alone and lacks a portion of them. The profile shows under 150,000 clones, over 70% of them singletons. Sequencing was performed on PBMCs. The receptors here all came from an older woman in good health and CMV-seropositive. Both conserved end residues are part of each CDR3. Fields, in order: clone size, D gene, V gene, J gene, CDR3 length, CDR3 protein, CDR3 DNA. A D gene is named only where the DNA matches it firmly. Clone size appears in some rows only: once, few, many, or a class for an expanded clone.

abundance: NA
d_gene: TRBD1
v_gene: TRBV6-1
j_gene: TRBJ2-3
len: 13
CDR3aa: CVLQGAWTDTQYF
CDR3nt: TGCGTTCTACAGGGGGCATGGACAGATACGCAGTATTTT

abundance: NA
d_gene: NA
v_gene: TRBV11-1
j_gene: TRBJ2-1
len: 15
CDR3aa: CASSSQGSSYNEQFF
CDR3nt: TGTGCCAGCAGCTCCCAGGGGTCCTCCTACAATGAGCAGTTCTTC

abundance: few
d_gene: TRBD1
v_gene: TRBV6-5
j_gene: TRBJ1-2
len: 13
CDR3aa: CASSSGTVDGYTF
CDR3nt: TGTGCCAGCAGTTCCGGGACAGTGGATGGCTACACCTTC

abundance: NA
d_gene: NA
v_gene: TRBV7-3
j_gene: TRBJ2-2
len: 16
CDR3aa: CASSLTGGQSTGELFF
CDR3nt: TGTGCCAGCAGCTTAACGGGGGGACAGAGCACCGGGGAGCTGTTTTTT

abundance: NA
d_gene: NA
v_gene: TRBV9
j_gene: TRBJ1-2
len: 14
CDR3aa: CASSVDTGSGGYTF
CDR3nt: TGTGCCAGCAGCGTAGATACAGGGAGTGGTGGCTACACCTTC

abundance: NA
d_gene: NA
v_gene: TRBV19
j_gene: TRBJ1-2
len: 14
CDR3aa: CASSRDPPNYGYTF
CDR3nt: TGTGCCAGTAGTCGGGATCCTCCTAACTATGGCTACACCTTC

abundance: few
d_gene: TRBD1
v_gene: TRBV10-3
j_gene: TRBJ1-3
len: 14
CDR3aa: CAISVQGAGNTIYF
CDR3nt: TGTGCCATCAGTGTACAGGGGGCTGGAAACACCATATATTTT

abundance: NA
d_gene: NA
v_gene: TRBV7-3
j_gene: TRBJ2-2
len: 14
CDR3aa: CASSAGQRGGELFF
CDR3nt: TGTGCCAGCAGCGCGGGACAGAGGGGCGGGGAGCTGTTTTTT

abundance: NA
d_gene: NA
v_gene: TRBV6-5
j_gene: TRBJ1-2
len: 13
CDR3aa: CASSQGRSNGYTF
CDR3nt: TGTGCCAGCAGTCAGGGGAGAAGCAATGGCTACACCTTC

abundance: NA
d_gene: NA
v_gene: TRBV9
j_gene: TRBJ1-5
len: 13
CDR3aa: CASSVSPEQPQHF
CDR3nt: TGTGCCAGCAGCGTTTCTCCAGAACAGCCCCAGCATTTT

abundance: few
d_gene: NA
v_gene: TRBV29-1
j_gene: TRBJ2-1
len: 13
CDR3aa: CSVELQGNNEQFF
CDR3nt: TGCAGCGTTGAACTACAGGGTAACAATGAGCAGTTCTTC

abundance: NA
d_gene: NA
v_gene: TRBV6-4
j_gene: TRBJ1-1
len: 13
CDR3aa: CASSDQANTEAFF
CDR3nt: TGTGCCAGCAGTGACCAGGCGAACACTGAAGCTTTCTTT

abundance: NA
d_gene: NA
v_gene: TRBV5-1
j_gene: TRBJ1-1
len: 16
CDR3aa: CASSLATQRPSTEAFF
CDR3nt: TGCGCCAGCAGCTTAGCAACTCAGAGGCCGAGCACTGAAGCTTTCTTT

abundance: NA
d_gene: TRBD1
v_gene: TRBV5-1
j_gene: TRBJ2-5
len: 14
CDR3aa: CASAGRTGQETQYF
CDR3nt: TGCGCCAGCGCTGGGCGGACAGGACAAGAGACCCAGTACTTC

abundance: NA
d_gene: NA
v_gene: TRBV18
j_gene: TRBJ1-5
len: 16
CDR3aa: CASSPRYRPPNQPQHF
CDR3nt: TGTGCCAGCTCACCACGGTACAGGCCACCCAATCAGCCCCAGCATTTT

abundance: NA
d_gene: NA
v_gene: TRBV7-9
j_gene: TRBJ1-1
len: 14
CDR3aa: CASSPTGMNTEAFF
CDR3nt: TGTGCCAGCAGCCCAACAGGGATGAACACTGAAGCTTTCTTT

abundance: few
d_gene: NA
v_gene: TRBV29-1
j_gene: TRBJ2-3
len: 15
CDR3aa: CSVEDPGRRSDTQYF
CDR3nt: TGCAGCGTTGAAGATCCGGGGAGGCGGTCAGATACGCAGTATTTT

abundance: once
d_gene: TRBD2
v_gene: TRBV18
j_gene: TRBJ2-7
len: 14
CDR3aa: CASSPRDYSYEQYF
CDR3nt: TGTGCCAGCTCACCGAGGGACTACTCCTACGAGCAGTACTTC

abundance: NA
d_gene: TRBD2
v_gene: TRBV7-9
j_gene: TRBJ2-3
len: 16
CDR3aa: CASSSPGSGGTDTQYF
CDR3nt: TGTGCCAGCAGCTCTCCAGGTAGCGGGGGCACAGATACGCAGTATTTT

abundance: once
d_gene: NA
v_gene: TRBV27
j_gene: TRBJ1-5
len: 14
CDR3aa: CASSLSPGAQPQHF
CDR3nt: TGTGCCAGCAGTTTATCCCCAGGGGCTCAGCCCCAGCATTTT

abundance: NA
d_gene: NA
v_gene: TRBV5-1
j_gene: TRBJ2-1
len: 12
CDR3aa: CASSPNYNEQFF
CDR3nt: TGCGCCAGCAGCCCCAACTACAATGAGCAGTTCTTC

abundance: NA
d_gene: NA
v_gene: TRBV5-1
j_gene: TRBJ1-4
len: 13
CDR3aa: CASSLSTNEKLFF
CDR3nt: TGCGCCAGCAGCTTGTCTACTAATGAAAAACTGTTTTTT

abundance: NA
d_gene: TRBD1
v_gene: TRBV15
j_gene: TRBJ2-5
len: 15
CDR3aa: CATSIGTGGQETQYF
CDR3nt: TGTGCCACCAGCATCGGGACAGGGGGCCAAGAGACCCAGTACTTC

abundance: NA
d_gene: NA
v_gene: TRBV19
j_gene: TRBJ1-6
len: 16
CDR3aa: CASTQSTGSRSSPLHF
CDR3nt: TGTGCCAGTACTCAGTCCACGGGATCTCGAAGTTCACCCCTCCACTTT

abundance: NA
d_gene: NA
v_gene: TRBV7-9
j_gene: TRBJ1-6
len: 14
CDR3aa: CASSLGEWSSPLHF
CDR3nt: TGTGCCAGCAGCTTGGGTGAATGGAGTTCACCCCTCCACTTT

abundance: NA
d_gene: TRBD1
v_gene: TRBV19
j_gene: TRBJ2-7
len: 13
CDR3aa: CATEDRASYEQYF
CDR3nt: TGTGCCACCGAGGACAGGGCTTCCTACGAGCAGTACTTC

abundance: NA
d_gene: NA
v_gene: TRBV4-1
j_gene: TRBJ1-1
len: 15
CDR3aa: CASSQGNSLNTEAFF
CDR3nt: TGCGCCAGCAGCCAAGGAAACAGCTTGAACACTGAAGCTTTCTTT

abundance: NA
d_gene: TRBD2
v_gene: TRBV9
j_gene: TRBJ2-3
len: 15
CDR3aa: CASTSGTSETDTQYF
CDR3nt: TGTGCCAGCACCTCCGGGACTAGCGAGACAGATACGCAGTATTTT

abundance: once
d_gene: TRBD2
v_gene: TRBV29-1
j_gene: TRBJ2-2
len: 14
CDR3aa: CSVEGLAGVGELFF
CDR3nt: TGCAGCGTTGAAGGGTTAGCGGGGGTCGGGGAGCTGTTTTTT

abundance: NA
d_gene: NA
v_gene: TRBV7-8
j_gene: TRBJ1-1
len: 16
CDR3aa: CASSLAQWATNTEAFF
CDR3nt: TGTGCCAGCAGCTTAGCGCAATGGGCCACGAACACTGAAGCTTTCTTT

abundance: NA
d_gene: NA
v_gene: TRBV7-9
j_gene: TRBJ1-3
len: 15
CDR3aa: CASSTRPMSGNTIYF
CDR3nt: TGTGCCAGCAGCACTAGACCCATGTCTGGAAACACCATATATTTT

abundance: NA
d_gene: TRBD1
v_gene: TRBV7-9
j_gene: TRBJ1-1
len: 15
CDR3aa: CASSGSGQGRDEAFF
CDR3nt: TGTGCCAGCAGCGGGTCCGGACAGGGCCGGGATGAAGCTTTCTTT

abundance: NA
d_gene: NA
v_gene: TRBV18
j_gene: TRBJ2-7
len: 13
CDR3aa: CASSPPSLDEQYF
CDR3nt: TGTGCCAGCTCACCACCGAGCCTGGACGAGCAGTACTTC

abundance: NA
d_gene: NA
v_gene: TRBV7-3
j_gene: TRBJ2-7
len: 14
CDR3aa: CASSLGGQAYEQYF
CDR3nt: TGTGCCAGCAGCTTGGGTGGACAAGCCTACGAGCAGTACTTC